The 2 T cell receptor beta chains below all came from one sample that was sequenced in a study of CD8 T cells in Susac syndrome. Roughly 0.45 to 1 ug RNA was reverse transcribed with random hexamers. TCRdb re-called the immunoSEQ multiplex PCR reads with MiXCR, one entry per CDR3 protein. The data show tens of thousands of distinct CDR3 sequences, approximately 95% seen once. The specimen was CD8+ T cells from PBMCs. The origin of the receptors is a human donor with multiple sclerosis.

This chain links TRBV23-1 with TRBJ1-2; D might be TRBD1 (5 bases). TRBV23-1 is flagged as an ORF with uncertain function. The ends were cut back, 4 bases at V and 2 bases at J, with 14 bases in the middle. This CDR3 contains 15 residues. The CDR3 DNA is TGCGCCAGCAGTCCTCGCGGGACGCCGAACTATGGCTACACCTTC. Translated: CASSPRGTPNYGYTF.

V usage is TRBV29-1 and J usage is TRBJ2-5; 10 bases line up with TRBD1. The CDR3 covers 14 residues. V trimming: 4 bases; J trimming: 5 bases; junction bases outside the gene matches: 7. The germline V gene encodes CDR1 SQVTM and CDR2 ANQGSEA. The CDR3 protein is CSVGGTGVSETQYF. In nucleotides, the CDR3 is TGCAGCGTTGGGGGGACAGGGGTCAGCGAGACCCAGTACTTC.